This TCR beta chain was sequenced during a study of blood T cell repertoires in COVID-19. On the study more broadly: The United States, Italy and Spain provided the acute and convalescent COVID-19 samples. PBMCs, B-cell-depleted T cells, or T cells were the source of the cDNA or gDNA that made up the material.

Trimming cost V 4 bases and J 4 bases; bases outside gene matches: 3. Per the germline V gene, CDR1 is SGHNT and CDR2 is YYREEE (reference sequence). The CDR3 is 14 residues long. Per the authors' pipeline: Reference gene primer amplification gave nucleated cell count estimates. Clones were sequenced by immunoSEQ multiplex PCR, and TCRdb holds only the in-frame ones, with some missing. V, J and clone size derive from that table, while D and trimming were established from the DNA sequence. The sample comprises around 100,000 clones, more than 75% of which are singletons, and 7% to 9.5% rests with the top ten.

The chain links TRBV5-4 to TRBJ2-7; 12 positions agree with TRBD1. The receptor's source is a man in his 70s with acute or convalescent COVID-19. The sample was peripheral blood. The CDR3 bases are TGTGCCAGCAGCCCGGGACAGGGGGCTTACGAGCAGTACTTC. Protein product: CASSPGQGAYEQYF.